This T cell receptor (beta chain) was obtained from a study of T cell responses to AZD1222 COVID-19 vaccine. Study-wide results and limits: In all cases, repertoires were sampled only after the peak T cell response. Elevations in Spike-specific TCR breadth and depth followed administration of two AZD1222 doses. The study found vaccine-associated CD4 TCRs spanning spike, dominant at 160-218 and 743-854. Targets within unmutated variant regions were reportedly found for nearly half of spike-specific TCRs.

The table came from immunoSEQ multiplex PCR; TCRdb's copy has only in-frame clones and leaves some out. Among approximately 17,000 clones listed, about three quarters were seen once. Notes on this clone: The antigen is unknown.

This CDR3 has 18 residues. Germline values: CDR1 SNHLY, CDR2 FYNNEI. V lost 3 bases and J lost 0; bases outside the gene matches: 10. Here the sequenced sample was peripheral blood, taken 28 days after the second AZD1222 dose. This clonotype originated in an adult who received the AZD1222 COVID-19 vaccine. The J gene is TRBJ2-3, the V gene TRBV2; 9 nucleotides match TRBD2. CDR3 sequence: CASSDPGLAIYSTDTQYF. The CDR3 coding sequence is TGTGCCAGCAGTGACCCCGGACTAGCGATTTATAGCACAGATACGCAGTATTTT.